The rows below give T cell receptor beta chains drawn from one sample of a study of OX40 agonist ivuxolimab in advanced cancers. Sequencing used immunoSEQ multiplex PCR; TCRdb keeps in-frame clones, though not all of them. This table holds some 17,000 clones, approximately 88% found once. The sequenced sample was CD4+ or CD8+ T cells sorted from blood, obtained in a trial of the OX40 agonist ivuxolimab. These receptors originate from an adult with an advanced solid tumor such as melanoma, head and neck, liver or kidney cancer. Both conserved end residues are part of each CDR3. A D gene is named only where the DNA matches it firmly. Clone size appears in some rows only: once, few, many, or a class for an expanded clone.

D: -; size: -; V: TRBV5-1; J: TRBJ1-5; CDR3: CASSPLYSNQPQHF; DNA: TGCGCCAGCAGCCCGTTGTATAGCAATCAGCCCCAGCATTTT
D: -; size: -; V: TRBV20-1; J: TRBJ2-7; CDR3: CSASGSYEQYF; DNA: TGCAGTGCTAGTGGATCCTACGAGCAGTACTTC
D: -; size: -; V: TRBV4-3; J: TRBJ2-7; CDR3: CASSQDDGGPYEQYF; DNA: TGCGCCAGCAGCCAAGATGACGGGGGGCCCTACGAGCAGTACTTC
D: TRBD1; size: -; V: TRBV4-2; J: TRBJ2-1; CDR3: CASSQERPRDSGTNEQFF; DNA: TGTGCCAGCAGCCAAGAGCGGCCCCGGGACAGTGGGACCAATGAGCAGTTCTTC
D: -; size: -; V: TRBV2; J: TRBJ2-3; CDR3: CASTHPALDTQYF; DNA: TGTGCCAGCACCCACCCCGCCTTGGATACGCAGTATTTT
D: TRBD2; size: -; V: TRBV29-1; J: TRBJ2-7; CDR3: CSVEATSGRLYEQYF; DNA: TGCAGCGTTGAGGCGACTAGCGGGCGCCTTTACGAGCAGTACTTC
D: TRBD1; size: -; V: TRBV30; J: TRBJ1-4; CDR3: CAWSAHRGLSEKLFF; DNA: TGTGCCTGGAGTGCCCACAGGGGGCTGAGTGAAAAACTGTTTTTT
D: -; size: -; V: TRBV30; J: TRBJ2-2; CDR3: CAWSVYLVKNTGELFF; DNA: TGTGCCTGGAGTGTGTATCTGGTTAAGAACACCGGGGAGCTGTTTTTT
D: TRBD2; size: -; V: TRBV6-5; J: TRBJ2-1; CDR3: CASSYLGLLYNEQFF; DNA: TGTGCCAGCAGTTACCTGGGACTACTCTACAATGAGCAGTTCTTC
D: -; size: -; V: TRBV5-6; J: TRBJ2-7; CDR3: CASSPSGWGYEQYF; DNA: TGTGCCAGCAGCCCGAGTGGTTGGGGGTACGAGCAGTACTTC
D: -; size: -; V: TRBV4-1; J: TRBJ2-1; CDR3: CASSRRGEQFF; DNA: TGCGCCAGCAGCCGGAGAGGTGAGCAGTTCTTC
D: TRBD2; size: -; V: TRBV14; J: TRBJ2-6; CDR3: CASKRTSGGAFGANVLTF; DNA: TGTGCCAGCAAAAGGACTAGCGGGGGGGCCTTTGGGGCCAACGTCCTGACTTTC
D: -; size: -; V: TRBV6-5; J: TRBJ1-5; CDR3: CASSGGEPQHF; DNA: TGTGCCAGCAGTGGTGGGGAGCCCCAGCATTTT
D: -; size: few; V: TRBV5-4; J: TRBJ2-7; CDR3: CASSLATYEQYF; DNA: TGTGCCAGCAGCTTGGCCACCTACGAGCAGTACTTC
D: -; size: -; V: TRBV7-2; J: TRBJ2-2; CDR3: CASSLEGWRGHTGELFF; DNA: TGTGCCAGCAGCTTAGAGGGGTGGAGGGGACACACCGGGGAGCTGTTTTTT
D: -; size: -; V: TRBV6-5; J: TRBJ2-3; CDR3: CATGASAEDTQYF; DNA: TGTGCCACCGGGGCTAGCGCGGAAGATACGCAGTATTTT
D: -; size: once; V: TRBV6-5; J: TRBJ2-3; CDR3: CASSAGTDTDTQYF; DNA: TGTGCCAGCAGCGCCGGGACGGACACAGATACGCAGTATTTT
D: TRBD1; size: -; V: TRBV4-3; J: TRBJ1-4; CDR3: CASSQAGTGDEKLFF; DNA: TGCGCCAGCAGCCAAGCCGGGACAGGGGATGAAAAACTGTTTTTT
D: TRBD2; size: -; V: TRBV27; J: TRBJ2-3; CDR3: CATQRAQGLAGGSWSDTQYF; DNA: TGTGCAACCCAAAGGGCCCAGGGACTAGCGGGGGGCTCTTGGTCAGATACGCAGTATTTT
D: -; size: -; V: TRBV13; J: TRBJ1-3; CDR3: CASSFLGNTIYF; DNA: TGTGCCAGCAGCTTCCTTGGAAACACCATATATTTT
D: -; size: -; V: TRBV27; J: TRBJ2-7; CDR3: CASSLRSTYEQYF; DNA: TGTGCCAGCAGTTTAAGGAGCACTTACGAGCAGTACTTC
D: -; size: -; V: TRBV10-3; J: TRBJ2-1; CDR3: CAIRGVGQGGRANSYNEQFF; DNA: TGTGCCATCAGAGGGGTAGGTCAGGGGGGACGAGCGAACTCCTACAATGAGCAGTTCTTC
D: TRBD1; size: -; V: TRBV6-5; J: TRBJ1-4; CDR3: CASSYFAGQDNEKLFF; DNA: TGTGCCAGCAGTTACTTTGCGGGACAGGATAATGAAAAACTGTTTTTT
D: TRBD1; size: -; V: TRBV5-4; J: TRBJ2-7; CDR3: CASSGTGGSYEQYF; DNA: TGTGCCAGCAGCGGTACAGGGGGCTCCTACGAGCAGTACTTC
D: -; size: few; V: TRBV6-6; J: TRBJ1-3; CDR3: CASRLHRTDSGNTIYF; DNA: TGTGCCAGCAGACTTCACAGGACAGACTCTGGAAACACCATATATTTT
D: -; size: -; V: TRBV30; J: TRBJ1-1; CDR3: CAWARSFF; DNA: TGTGCCTGGGCGAGATCTTTCTTT
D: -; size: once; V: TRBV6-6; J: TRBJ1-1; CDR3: CASSVASESDGRAFF; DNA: TGTGCCAGCAGCGTAGCTAGCGAGTCAGATGGACGAGCTTTCTTT
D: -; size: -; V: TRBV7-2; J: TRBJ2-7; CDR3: CASSPGAVSYEQYF; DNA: TGTGCCAGCAGCCCCGGAGCCGTCTCCTACGAGCAGTACTTC
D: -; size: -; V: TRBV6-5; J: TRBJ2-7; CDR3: CASSSALYEQYF; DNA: TGTGCCAGCAGTTCGGCGCTCTACGAGCAGTACTTC
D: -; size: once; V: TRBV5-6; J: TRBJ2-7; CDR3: CASSLGGYEQYF; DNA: TGTGCCAGCAGCTTGGGCGGCTACGAGCAGTACTTC
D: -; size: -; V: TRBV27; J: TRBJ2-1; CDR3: CASTLGGNYNEQFF; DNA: TGTGCCAGCACCCTGGGCGGCAACTACAATGAGCAGTTCTTC
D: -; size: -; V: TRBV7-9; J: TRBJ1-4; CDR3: CASRGVGPYEKLFF; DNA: TGTGCCAGCAGAGGGGTGGGGCCTTATGAAAAACTGTTTTTT
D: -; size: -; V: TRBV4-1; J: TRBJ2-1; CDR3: CASSPYHPGPYNEQFF; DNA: TGCGCCAGCAGCCCATACCACCCGGGCCCTTACAATGAGCAGTTCTTC
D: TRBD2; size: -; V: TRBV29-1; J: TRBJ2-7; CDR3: CSVVGTSGRSGYEQYF; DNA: TGCAGCGTTGTTGGGACTAGCGGGAGGTCAGGGTACGAGCAGTACTTC
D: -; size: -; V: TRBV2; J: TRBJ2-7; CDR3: CATRPGPYEQYF; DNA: TGTGCCACCAGACCCGGACCTTACGAGCAGTACTTC
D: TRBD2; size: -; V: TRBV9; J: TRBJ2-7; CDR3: CASSEGLAGSYEQYF; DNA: TGTGCCAGCAGCGAGGGACTAGCGGGCTCCTACGAGCAGTACTTC
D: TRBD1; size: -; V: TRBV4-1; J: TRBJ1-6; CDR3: CASSQRDSSYNSPLHF; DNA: TGCGCCAGCAGCCAACGGGACAGCTCCTATAATTCACCCCTCCACTTT
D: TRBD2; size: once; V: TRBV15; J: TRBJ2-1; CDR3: CATSSWGSGSSNEQFF; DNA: TGTGCCACCAGCAGCTGGGGTAGCGGGAGTAGTAATGAGCAGTTCTTC
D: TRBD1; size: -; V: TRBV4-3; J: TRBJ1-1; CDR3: CASSPTGYTEAFF; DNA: TGCGCCAGCAGCCCGACAGGGTACACTGAAGCTTTCTTT
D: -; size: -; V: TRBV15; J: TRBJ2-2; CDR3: CATSSHPGGPGELFF; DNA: TGTGCCACCAGCAGTCACCCCGGGGGGCCCGGGGAGCTGTTTTTT
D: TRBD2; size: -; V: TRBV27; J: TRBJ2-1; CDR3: CASSFQREWNEQFF; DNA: TGTGCCAGCAGTTTCCAGCGGGAGTGGAATGAGCAGTTCTTC
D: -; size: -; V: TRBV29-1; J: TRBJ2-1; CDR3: CSVFRAISYNEQFF; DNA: TGCAGCGTTTTTAGGGCCATTTCCTACAATGAGCAGTTCTTC
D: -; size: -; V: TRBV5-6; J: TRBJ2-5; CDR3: CASSLGRGETQYF; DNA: TGTGCCAGCAGCTTGGGGAGGGGAGAGACCCAGTACTTC
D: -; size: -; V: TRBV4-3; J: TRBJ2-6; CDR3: CASSQDLRGANVLTF; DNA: TGCGCCAGCAGCCAAGATCTGAGGGGGGCCAACGTCCTGACTTTC
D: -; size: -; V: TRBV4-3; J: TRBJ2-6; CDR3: CASSQGERANVLTF; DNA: TGCGCCAGCAGCCAAGGGGAGAGGGCCAACGTCCTGACTTTC
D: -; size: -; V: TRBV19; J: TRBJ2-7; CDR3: CASRARSKDEQYF; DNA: TGTGCCAGTAGGGCCAGGAGTAAGGACGAGCAGTACTTC
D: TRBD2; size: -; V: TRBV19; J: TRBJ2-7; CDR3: CASSIIGTSVFYEQYF; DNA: TGTGCCAGTAGTATTATAGGGACTAGCGTCTTCTACGAGCAGTACTTC
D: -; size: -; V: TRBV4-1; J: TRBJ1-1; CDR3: CASSQDPLGDTEAFF; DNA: TGCGCCAGCAGCCAAGACCCTCTGGGGGACACTGAAGCTTTCTTT
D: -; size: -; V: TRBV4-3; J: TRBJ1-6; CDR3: CASNHYLNNSPLHF; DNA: TGCGCCAGCAACCACTACCTCAACAATTCACCCCTCCACTTT
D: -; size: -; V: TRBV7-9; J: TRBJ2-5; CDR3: CASSLVAPLEETQYF; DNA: TGTGCCAGCAGCTTAGTGGCCCCCTTGGAGGAGACCCAGTACTTC
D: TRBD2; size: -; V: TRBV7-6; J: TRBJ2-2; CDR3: CASSLEASGVTGELFF; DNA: TGTGCCAGCAGCTTAGAAGCTAGCGGAGTCACCGGGGAGCTGTTTTTT
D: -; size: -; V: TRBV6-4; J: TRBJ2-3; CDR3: CASSDSIGGTDTQYF; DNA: TGTGCCAGCAGTGACTCGATTGGAGGGACAGATACGCAGTATTTT
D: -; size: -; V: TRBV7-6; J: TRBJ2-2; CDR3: CASSLVTHGELFF; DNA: TGTGCCAGCAGCTTAGTAACCCACGGGGAGCTGTTTTTT
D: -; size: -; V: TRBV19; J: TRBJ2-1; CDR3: CASRTGRDLVGDEQFF; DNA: TGTGCCAGTAGGACTGGCCGGGACCTTGTTGGGGATGAGCAGTTCTTC
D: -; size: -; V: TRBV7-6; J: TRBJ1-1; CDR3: CASRTGTRAEAFF; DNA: TGTGCCAGCAGGACCGGGACACGGGCTGAAGCTTTCTTT
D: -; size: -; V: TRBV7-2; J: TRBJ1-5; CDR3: CASSLTGAYQPQHF; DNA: TGTGCCAGCAGCTTAACGGGGGCCTACCAGCCCCAGCATTTT
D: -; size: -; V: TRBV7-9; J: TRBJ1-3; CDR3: CASRLDSHSGNTIYF; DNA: TGTGCCAGCAGGCTAGACAGCCACTCTGGAAACACCATATATTTT
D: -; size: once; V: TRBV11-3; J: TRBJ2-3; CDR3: CASSPQVALDTQYF; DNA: TGTGCCAGCAGCCCCCAGGTAGCGCTAGATACGCAGTATTTT